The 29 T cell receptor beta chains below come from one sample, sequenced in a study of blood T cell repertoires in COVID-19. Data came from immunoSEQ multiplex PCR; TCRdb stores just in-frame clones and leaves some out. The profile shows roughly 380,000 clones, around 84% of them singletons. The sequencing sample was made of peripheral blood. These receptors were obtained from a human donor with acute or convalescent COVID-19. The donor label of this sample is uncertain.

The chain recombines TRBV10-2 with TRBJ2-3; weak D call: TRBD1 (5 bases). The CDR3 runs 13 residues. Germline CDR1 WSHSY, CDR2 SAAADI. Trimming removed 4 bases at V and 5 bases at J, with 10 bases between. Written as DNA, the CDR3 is TGCGCCAGCAGTGTTCAAGGGGTAGATACGCAGTATTTT. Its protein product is CASSVQGVDTQYF.

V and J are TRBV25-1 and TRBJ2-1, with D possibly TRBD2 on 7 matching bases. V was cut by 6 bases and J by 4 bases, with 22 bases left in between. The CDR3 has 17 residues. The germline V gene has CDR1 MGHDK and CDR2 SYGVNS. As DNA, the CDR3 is TGTGCCAGCAGCGAAAGGGGGGAGGGAGGGCCATACAATGAGCAGTTCTTC. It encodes CASSERGEGGPYNEQFF.

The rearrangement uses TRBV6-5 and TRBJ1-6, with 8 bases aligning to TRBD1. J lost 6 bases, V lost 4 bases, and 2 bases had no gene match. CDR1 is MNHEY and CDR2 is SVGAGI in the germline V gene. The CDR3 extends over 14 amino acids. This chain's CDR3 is CASSSTGANSPLHF. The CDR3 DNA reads TGTGCCAGCAGTTCGACAGGGGCTAATTCACCCCTCCACTTT.

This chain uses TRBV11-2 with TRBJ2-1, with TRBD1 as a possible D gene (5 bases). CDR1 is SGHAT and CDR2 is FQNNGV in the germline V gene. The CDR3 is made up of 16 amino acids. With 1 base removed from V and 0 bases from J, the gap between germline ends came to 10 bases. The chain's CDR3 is CASSLGTLSSYNEQFF. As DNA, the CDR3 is TGTGCCAGCAGCTTAGGGACACTCAGCTCCTACAATGAGCAGTTCTTC.

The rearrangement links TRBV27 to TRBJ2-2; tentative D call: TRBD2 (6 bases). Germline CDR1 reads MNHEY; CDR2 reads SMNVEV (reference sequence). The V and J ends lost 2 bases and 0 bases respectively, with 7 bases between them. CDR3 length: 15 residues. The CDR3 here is CASSLIAANTGELFF. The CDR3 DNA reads TGTGCCAGCAGTTTAATAGCGGCGAACACCGGGGAGCTGTTTTTT.

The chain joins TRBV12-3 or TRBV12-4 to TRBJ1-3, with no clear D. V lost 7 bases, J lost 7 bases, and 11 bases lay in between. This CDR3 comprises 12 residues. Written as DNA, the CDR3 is TGTGCCAGCACCCTATCATTTAACACCATATATTTT. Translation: CASTLSFNTIYF.

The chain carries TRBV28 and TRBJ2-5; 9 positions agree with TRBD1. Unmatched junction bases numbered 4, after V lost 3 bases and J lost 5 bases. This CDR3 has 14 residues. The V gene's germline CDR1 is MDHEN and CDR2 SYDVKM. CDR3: CASSFTGGVETQYF. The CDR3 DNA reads TGTGCCAGCAGTTTTACAGGGGGCGTCGAGACCCAGTACTTC.

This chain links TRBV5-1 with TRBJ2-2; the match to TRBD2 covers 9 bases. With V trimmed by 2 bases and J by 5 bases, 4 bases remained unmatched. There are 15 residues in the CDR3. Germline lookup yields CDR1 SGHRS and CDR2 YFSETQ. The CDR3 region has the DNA TGCGCCAGCAGCTTTGCGGGGGGGCGGACCGGGGAGCTGTTTTTT. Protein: CASSFAGGRTGELFF.

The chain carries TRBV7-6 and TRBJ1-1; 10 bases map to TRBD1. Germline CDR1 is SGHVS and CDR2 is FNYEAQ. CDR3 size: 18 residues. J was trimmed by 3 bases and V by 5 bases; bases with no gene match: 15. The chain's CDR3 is CASSNSISRDRGHTEAFF. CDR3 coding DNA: TGTGCCAGCAGCAATTCGATCAGCCGGGACAGGGGTCACACTGAAGCTTTCTTT. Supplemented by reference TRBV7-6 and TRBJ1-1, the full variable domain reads GAGVSQSPRYKVTKRGQDVALRCDPISGHVSLYWYRQALGQGPEFLTYFNYEAQQDKSGLPNDRFSAERPEGSISTLTIQRTEQRDSAMYRCASSNSISRDRGHTEAFFGQGTRLTVV.

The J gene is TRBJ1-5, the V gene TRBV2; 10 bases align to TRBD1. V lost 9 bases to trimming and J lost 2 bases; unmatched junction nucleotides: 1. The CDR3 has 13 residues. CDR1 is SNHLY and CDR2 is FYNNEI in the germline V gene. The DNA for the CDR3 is TGTGCCAGTGGACAGGGGGGCAATCAGCCCCAGCATTTT. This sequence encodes CASGQGGNQPQHF.

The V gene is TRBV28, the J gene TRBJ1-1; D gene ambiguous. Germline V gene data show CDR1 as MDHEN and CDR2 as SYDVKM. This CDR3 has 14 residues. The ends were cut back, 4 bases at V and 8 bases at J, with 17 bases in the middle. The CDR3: CASSSPPLSVEAFF. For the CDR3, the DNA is TGTGCCAGCAGTTCCCCCCCTCTGAGTGTGGAAGCTTTCTTT.

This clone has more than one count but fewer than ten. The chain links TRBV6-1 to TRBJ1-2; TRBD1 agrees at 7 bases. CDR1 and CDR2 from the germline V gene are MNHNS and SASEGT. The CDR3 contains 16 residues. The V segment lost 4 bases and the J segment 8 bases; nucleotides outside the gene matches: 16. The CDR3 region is CASSGNLITGDGGYTF. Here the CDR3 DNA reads TGTGCCAGCAGTGGAAACCTTATTACAGGGGACGGGGGCTACACCTTC.

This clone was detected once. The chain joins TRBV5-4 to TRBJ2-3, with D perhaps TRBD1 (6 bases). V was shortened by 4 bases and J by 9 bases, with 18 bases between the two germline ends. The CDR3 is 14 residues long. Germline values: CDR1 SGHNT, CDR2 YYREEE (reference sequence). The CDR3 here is CASSIPHRAETQYF. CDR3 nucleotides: TGTGCCAGCAGCATACCACACAGGGCTGAGACGCAGTATTTT.

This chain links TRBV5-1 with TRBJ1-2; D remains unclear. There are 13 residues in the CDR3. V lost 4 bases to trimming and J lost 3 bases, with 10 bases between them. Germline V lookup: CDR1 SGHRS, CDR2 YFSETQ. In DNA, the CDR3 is TGCGCCAGCAGCAATACTAGGGACTATGGCTACACCTTC. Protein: CASSNTRDYGYTF.

DNA of the CDR3: TGTGCCAGCAGCTCGGAGGGGACTAGGCAGTTCTTC. Translating gives CASSSEGTRQFF. This chain links TRBV2 with TRBJ2-1; the match to TRBD2 covers 8 bases. The V gene end was trimmed by 6 bases and the J gene end by 12 bases; junction bases not matched to a gene: 7. This CDR3 region has 12 residues. CDR1 is SNHLY, CDR2 FYNNEI, per germline.

The DNA of the CDR3 is TGTGCCAGCAGCCTAACAGGGAGCACAGATACGCAGTATTTT. Residues: CASSLTGSTDTQYF. This sequence joins TRBV2 and TRBJ2-3, with D possibly being TRBD1 (6 bases). Trimming left V 6 bases short and J 0 bases short, with 10 bases between. The CDR3 totals 14 residues. CDR1 is SNHLY, CDR2 FYNNEI, per germline.

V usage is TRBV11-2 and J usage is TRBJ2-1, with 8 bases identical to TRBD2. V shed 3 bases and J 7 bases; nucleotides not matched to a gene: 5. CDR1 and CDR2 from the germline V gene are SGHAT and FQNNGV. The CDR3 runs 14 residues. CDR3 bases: TGTGCCAGCAGCTTCAGCCTAGCGGGTAATGAGCAGTTCTTC. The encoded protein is CASSFSLAGNEQFF.

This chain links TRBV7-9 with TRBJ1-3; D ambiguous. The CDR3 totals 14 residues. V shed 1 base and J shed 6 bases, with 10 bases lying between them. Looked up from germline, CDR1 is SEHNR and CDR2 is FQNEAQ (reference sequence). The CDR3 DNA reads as TGTGCCAGCAGCTTAGAGATGGCCCAAAACACCATATATTTT. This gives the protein CASSLEMAQNTIYF. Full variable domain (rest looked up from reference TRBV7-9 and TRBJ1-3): DTGVSQNPRHKITKRGQNVTFRCDPISEHNRLYWYRQTLGQGPEFLTYFQNEAQLEKSRLLSDRFSAERPKGSFSTLEIQRTEQGDSAMYLCASSLEMAQNTIYFGEGSWLTVV.

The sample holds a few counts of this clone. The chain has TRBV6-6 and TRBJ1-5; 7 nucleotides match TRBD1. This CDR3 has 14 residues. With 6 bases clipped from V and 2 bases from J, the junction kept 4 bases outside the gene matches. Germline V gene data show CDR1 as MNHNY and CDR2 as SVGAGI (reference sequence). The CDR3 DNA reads TGTGCCAGCAGACTTGACAGGGGCAATCAGCCCCAGCATTTT. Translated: CASRLDRGNQPQHF.

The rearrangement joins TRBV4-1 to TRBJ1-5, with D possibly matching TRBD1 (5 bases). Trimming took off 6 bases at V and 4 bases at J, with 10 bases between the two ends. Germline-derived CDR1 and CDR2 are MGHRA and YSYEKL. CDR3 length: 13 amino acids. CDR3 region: CASRGRDNQPQHF. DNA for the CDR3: TGCGCCAGCAGAGGCAGGGATAATCAGCCCCAGCATTTT.

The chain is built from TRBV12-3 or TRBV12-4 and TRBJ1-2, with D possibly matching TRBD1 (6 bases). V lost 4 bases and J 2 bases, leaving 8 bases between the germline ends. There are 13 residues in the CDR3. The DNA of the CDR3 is TGTGCCAGCAGTTACGACAGGAACTATGGCTACACCTTC. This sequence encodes CASSYDRNYGYTF.

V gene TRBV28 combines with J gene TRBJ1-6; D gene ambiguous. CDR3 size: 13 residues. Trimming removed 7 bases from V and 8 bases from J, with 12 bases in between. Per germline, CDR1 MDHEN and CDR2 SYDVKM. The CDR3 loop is CASTRVIDSPLHF. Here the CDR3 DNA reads TGTGCCAGCACGAGGGTGATAGATTCACCCCTCCACTTT. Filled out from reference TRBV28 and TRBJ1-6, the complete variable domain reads DVKVTQSSRYLVKRTGEKVFLECVQDMDHENMFWYRQDPGLGLRLIYFSYDVKMKEKGDIPEGYSVSREKKERFSLILESASTNQTSMYLCASTRVIDSPLHFGNGTRLTVT.

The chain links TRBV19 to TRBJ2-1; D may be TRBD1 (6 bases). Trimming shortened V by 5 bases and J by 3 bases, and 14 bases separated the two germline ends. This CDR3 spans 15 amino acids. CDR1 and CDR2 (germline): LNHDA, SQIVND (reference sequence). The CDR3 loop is CASSPTTGRYNEQFF. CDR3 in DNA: TGTGCCAGTAGTCCGACGACAGGCCGCTACAATGAGCAGTTCTTC.

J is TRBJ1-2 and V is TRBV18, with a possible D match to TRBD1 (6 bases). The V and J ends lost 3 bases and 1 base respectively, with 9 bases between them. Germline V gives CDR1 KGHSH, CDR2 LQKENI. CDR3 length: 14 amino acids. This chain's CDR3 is CASSPRQVNYGYTF. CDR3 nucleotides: TGTGCCAGCTCACCGCGACAGGTTAACTATGGCTACACCTTC.

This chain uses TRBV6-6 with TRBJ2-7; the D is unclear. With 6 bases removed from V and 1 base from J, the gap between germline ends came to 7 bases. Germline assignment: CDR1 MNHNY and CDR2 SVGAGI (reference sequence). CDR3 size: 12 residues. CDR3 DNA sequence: TGTGCCAGCAGCGACGGGTCCTACGAGCAGTACTTC. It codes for CASSDGSYEQYF.

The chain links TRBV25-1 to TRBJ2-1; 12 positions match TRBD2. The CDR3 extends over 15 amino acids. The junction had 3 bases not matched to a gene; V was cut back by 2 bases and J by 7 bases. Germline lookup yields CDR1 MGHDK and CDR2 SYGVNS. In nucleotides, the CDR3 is TGTGCCAGCAGTGAAAGACTAGCGGGAGTTAATGAGCAGTTCTTC. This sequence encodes CASSERLAGVNEQFF.

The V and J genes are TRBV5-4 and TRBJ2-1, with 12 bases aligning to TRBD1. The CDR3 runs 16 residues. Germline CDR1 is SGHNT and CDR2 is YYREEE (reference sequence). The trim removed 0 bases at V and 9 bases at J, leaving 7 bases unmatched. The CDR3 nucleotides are TGTGCCAGCAGCTTGGGAGCTGGGACAGGGGGCAGTGAGCAGTTCTTC. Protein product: CASSLGAGTGGSEQFF.

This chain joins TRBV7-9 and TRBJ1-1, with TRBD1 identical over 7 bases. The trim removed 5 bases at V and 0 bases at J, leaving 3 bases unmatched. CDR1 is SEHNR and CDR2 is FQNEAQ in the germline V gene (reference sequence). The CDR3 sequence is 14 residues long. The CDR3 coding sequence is TGTGCCAGCAGCCGGGACAGCATGAACACTGAAGCTTTCTTT. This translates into CASSRDSMNTEAFF.

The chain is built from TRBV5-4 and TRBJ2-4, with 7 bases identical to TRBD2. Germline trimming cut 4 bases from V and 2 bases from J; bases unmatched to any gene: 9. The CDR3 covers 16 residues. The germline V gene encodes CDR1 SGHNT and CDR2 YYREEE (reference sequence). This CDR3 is CASSGGSQESKNIQYF. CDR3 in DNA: TGTGCCAGCAGCGGCGGGAGTCAGGAATCCAAAAACATTCAGTACTTC.